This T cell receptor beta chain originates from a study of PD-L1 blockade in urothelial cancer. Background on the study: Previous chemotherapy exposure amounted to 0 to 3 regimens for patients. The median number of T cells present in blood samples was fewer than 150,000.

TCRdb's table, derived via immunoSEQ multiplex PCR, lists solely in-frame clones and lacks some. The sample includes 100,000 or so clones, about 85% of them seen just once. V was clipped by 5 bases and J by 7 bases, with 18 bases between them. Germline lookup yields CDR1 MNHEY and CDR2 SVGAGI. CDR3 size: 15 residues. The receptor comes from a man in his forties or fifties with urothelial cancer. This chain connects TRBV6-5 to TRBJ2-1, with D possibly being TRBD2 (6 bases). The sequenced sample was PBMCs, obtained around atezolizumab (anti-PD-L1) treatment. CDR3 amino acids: CASSTAKLATNEQFF. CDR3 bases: TGTGCCAGCAGTACCGCAAAACTAGCTACTAATGAGCAGTTCTTC.